A selection of T cell receptor beta chains follows, all from one sample in a study of cytomegalovirus exposure and HLA in healthy donors. TCRdb's copy holds only in-frame clones and misses some; the assay was immunoSEQ multiplex PCR. The sample consists of around 76,000 clones, 60% to 85% of them appearing once. Sequencing used PBMCs. The receptors originated from a man aged 35-49 years in good health and CMV-seronegative. Each CDR3 is given with its conserved first and last residue. The D gene is left open where the match is weak. Size is stated for part of the rows, as once, few or many counts, or as a class when the clone is expanded.

v_call: TRBV6-5
d_call: NA
j_call: TRBJ2-1
clone_size: once
cdr3_nt: TGTGCCAGCAGTTCCCCAGTCCTTAACGAGCAGTTCTTC
cdr3_aa: CASSSPVLNEQFF

v_call: TRBV9
d_call: TRBD2
j_call: TRBJ2-7
clone_size: NA
cdr3_nt: TGTGCCAGCAGCGTAGAGGGACTAGCAAACGAGCAGTACTTC
cdr3_aa: CASSVEGLANEQYF

v_call: TRBV4-2
d_call: TRBD1
j_call: TRBJ2-1
clone_size: NA
cdr3_nt: TGTGCCAGCAGCCGGGACAGAGACAATGAGCAGTTCTTC
cdr3_aa: CASSRDRDNEQFF

v_call: TRBV4-1
d_call: NA
j_call: TRBJ2-1
clone_size: once
cdr3_nt: TGCGCCAGCAGCCAAGATGGCGGCATTTACAATGAGCAGTTCTTC
cdr3_aa: CASSQDGGIYNEQFF

v_call: TRBV9
d_call: TRBD2
j_call: TRBJ2-7
clone_size: NA
cdr3_nt: TGTGCCAGCAGCGAGGGACTAGCACCCTACGAGCAGTACTTC
cdr3_aa: CASSEGLAPYEQYF

v_call: TRBV5-1
d_call: NA
j_call: TRBJ1-2
clone_size: NA
cdr3_nt: TGCGCCAGCAGCCAGGATAGTGGCTACACCTTC
cdr3_aa: CASSQDSGYTF

v_call: TRBV5-4
d_call: TRBD1
j_call: TRBJ1-2
clone_size: once
cdr3_nt: TGTGCCAGCAGCTTAGGGGGACAGGGAGATTATGGCTACACCTTC
cdr3_aa: CASSLGGQGDYGYTF

v_call: TRBV7-9
d_call: TRBD1
j_call: TRBJ1-4
clone_size: NA
cdr3_nt: TGTTCCAGCAGCCCGGGCAGGGCCGGACAGGAAAATGAAAAACTGTTTTTT
cdr3_aa: CSSSPGRAGQENEKLFF

v_call: TRBV19
d_call: TRBD1
j_call: TRBJ1-5
clone_size: NA
cdr3_nt: TGTGCCAGTAGCTCTGCGGACAGGGGGAGCAATCAGCCCCAGCATTTT
cdr3_aa: CASSSADRGSNQPQHF

v_call: TRBV25-1
d_call: TRBD1
j_call: TRBJ2-5
clone_size: NA
cdr3_nt: TGTGCCAGCAGTGACGTCGGACAGGGGGCGGGAGAGACCCAGTACTTC
cdr3_aa: CASSDVGQGAGETQYF

v_call: TRBV6-6
d_call: NA
j_call: TRBJ2-1
clone_size: NA
cdr3_nt: TGTGCCAGCAGCCGCCCCGGACTCAACAATGAGCAGTTCTTC
cdr3_aa: CASSRPGLNNEQFF

v_call: TRBV29-1
d_call: NA
j_call: TRBJ1-1
clone_size: NA
cdr3_nt: TGCAGCGTTGTGGGTCGGCATACGGGCACTGAAGCTTTCTTT
cdr3_aa: CSVVGRHTGTEAFF

v_call: TRBV5-1
d_call: NA
j_call: TRBJ2-3
clone_size: NA
cdr3_nt: TGCGCCAGCACCCCCCGCTCGGGAGTAGGAGATACGCAGTATTTT
cdr3_aa: CASTPRSGVGDTQYF

v_call: TRBV29-1
d_call: NA
j_call: TRBJ2-7
clone_size: NA
cdr3_nt: TGCAGCGTTTACTCCCCCCCTTTTTATGAGCAGTACTTC
cdr3_aa: CSVYSPPFYEQYF

v_call: TRBV7-2
d_call: TRBD1
j_call: TRBJ1-4
clone_size: NA
cdr3_nt: TGTGCCAGCAGCCGGGACAGGGGTGAAAAACTGTTTTTT
cdr3_aa: CASSRDRGEKLFF

v_call: TRBV10-3
d_call: TRBD2
j_call: TRBJ2-3
clone_size: once
cdr3_nt: TGTGCCATCAGTGTACTAGCGGGAAAAGCGGATACGCAGTATTTT
cdr3_aa: CAISVLAGKADTQYF

v_call: TRBV5-6
d_call: NA
j_call: TRBJ2-1
clone_size: NA
cdr3_nt: TGTGCCAGCAGTACCGGGACAAGGAGCTACAATGAGCAGTTCTTC
cdr3_aa: CASSTGTRSYNEQFF

v_call: TRBV9
d_call: TRBD2
j_call: TRBJ2-2
clone_size: NA
cdr3_nt: TGTGCCAGCAGCGCCCTAGCGGCACCGGACACCGGGGAGCTGTTTTTT
cdr3_aa: CASSALAAPDTGELFF